This T cell receptor beta chain was identified in a study of OX40 agonist ivuxolimab in advanced cancers. Study-level findings and limits: Among the lowest levels of clonal expansion were found in partial responders at 0.1-3.0 mg/kg.

The germline V gene has CDR1 SGHTA and CDR2 FQGNSA. With 4 bases clipped from V and 11 bases from J, the junction kept 7 bases outside the gene matches. The CDR3 has 13 residues. Autoimmune disease history or systemic immunosuppression excluded patients. Points on this clone: Its antigen is currently unknown.

Some clones are missing from TCRdb's copy, which holds only in-frame ones; the method was immunoSEQ multiplex PCR. The sample contains more than 55,000 clones, around nine tenths of which appear only once. This sequence originates from an adult with an advanced solid tumor such as melanoma, head and neck, liver or kidney cancer. The source material was CD4+ or CD8+ T cells sorted from blood, sampled in a trial of the OX40 agonist ivuxolimab. The chain links TRBV7-2 to TRBJ1-2; TRBD1 aligns across 10 bases. This CDR3 is CASSYDRGPVYTF. Written as DNA, the CDR3 is TGTGCCAGCAGCTACGACAGGGGGCCGGTATACACCTTC.